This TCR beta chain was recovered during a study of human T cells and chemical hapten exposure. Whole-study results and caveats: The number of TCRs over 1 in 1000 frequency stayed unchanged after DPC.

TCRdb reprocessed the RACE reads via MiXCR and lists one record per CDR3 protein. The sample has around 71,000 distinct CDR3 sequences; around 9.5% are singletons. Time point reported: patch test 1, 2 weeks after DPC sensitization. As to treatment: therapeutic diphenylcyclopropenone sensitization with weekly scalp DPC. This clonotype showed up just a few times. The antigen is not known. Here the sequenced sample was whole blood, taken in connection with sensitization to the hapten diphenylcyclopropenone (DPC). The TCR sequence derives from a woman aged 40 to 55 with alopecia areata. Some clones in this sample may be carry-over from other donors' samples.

CDR3 residues: CASSGGQGGEKLFF. The CDR3 coding sequence is TGTGCCAGCAGCGGGGGACAGGGCGGTGAAAAACTGTTTTTT. The chain employs TRBV2 and TRBJ1-4; 9 nucleotides agree with TRBD1. V gave up 6 bases and J gave up 7 bases; unmatched junction bases: 6. The germline CDR1 and CDR2 sequences are SNHLY and FYNNEI. There are 14 residues in the CDR3. The full variable domain, in which reference TRBV2 and TRBJ1-4 provide the parts outside the CDR3, is EPEVTQTPSHQVTQMGQEVILRCVPISNHLYFYWYRQILGQKVEFLVSFYNNEISEKSEIFDDQFSVERPDGSNFTLKIRSTKLEDSAMYFCASSGGQGGEKLFFGSGTQLSVL.